Listed below are T cell receptor beta chains from one sample, sequenced in a study of T cell changes during pregnancy in multiple sclerosis. Clones were read by immunoSEQ multiplex PCR, and TCRdb kept only the in-frame ones, dropping some. Altogether about 22,000 clones are present, more than 75% being singletons, with the ten largest covering approximately 7.6%. The material sequenced was CD8+ T cells from peripheral blood mononuclear cells, taken before pregnancy. All receptors come from a female donor with multiple sclerosis, enrolled in a pregnancy study. CDR3s include the opening cysteine and the closing phenylalanine or tryptophan. The D gene is left open where the match is weak. A row's size may be missing; if present it is once, few, many or a size class.

CDR3nt: TGTGCCAGCAGCGTAAGGGGACTAGCGAATATTCTAGATACGCAGTATTTT; CDR3aa: CASSVRGLANILDTQYF; abundance: NA; v_gene: TRBV9; d_gene: TRBD2; j_gene: TRBJ2-3
CDR3nt: TGTGCCAGCAGCTTGGACATGATCAGGGAAGCTTTCTTT; CDR3aa: CASSLDMIREAFF; abundance: few; v_gene: TRBV7-9; d_gene: NA; j_gene: TRBJ1-1
CDR3nt: TGCACCAGCAGCCAAGATCCCACGGGACTAGCGGGAGTTTGTGAGCAGTACTTC; CDR3aa: CTSSQDPTGLAGVCEQYF; abundance: NA; v_gene: TRBV1; d_gene: NA; j_gene: TRBJ2-7
CDR3nt: TGTGCCAGCGGGGGGACTAGCGGTAATGAGCAGTTCTTC; CDR3aa: CASGGTSGNEQFF; abundance: NA; v_gene: TRBV9; d_gene: TRBD2; j_gene: TRBJ2-1
CDR3nt: TGCGCCAGCAGCAAAGACAGGGGCCTTTCCCAGACCCAGTACTTC; CDR3aa: CASSKDRGLSQTQYF; abundance: NA; v_gene: TRBV4-1; d_gene: TRBD1; j_gene: TRBJ2-5
CDR3nt: TGTGCCAGTAGGGGGGGTTCGTATAGCAATCAGCCCCAGCATTTT; CDR3aa: CASRGGSYSNQPQHF; abundance: NA; v_gene: TRBV19; d_gene: NA; j_gene: TRBJ1-5
CDR3nt: TGTGCCAGCAGCGTAGATGCTAGCGGGACCTACACAGATACGCAGTATTTT; CDR3aa: CASSVDASGTYTDTQYF; abundance: NA; v_gene: TRBV9; d_gene: TRBD2; j_gene: TRBJ2-3
CDR3nt: TGTGCCATCAGTGAGTCAGGAGGGCCGTATGCCGAGCAGTTCTTC; CDR3aa: CAISESGGPYAEQFF; abundance: NA; v_gene: TRBV10-3; d_gene: NA; j_gene: TRBJ2-1
CDR3nt: TGTGCCGGGGTAGGGGGAAATGAGCAGTTCTTC; CDR3aa: CAGVGGNEQFF; abundance: once; v_gene: TRBV2; d_gene: NA; j_gene: TRBJ2-1
CDR3nt: TGCGCCAGCAGCCAAGTGCGAACGGGAAACTATGGCTACACCTTC; CDR3aa: CASSQVRTGNYGYTF; abundance: once; v_gene: TRBV4-1; d_gene: NA; j_gene: TRBJ1-2